This T cell receptor beta chain was sequenced during a study of blood T cells in healthy people across ages. A single count supports this clonotype. Trimming took off 2 bases at V and 5 bases at J, with 15 bases between the two ends. CDR1 and CDR2 from the germline V gene are SNHLY and FYNNEI. The CDR3 loop spans 15 amino acids. Sample-barcoded 5' priming and a J-beta primer mix drove a second PCR of about 7 to 12 cycles. TCRdb redid the calling of the 5' RACE reads with MiXCR, one entry per CDR3 protein. Altogether about 1.4 million distinct CDR3 sequences are present, around 55% being singletons, with the ten largest covering approximately 7%. Staff drew ten milliliters of peripheral blood from each donor.

The chain carries TRBV2 and TRBJ1-2, with a weak D call TRBD1 (5 bases). The TCR sequence derives from a young man in good health. Specimen: blood. This CDR3 is CASSEPGTLNYGYTF. The CDR3 nucleotides read TGTGCCAGCAGTGAACCCGGGACGCTTAATTATGGCTACACCTTC.